The clone carrying this T cell receptor (beta chain) was found once. This entry belongs to a study of blood T cell repertoires in COVID-19. The overall study: There were acute and convalescent COVID-19 samples, and they came from the United States, Italy and Spain. From T cells, B-cell-depleted T cells, or PBMCs came the material, which was cDNA or gDNA.

Original handling: How many nucleated cells were present was estimated from reference gene primer amplification. The protocol was immunoSEQ multiplex PCR, while the TCRdb copy is restricted to in-frame clones and leaves out a portion. V, J and clone size reflect that table, while D and trimming were determined from the DNA. The sample lists some 210,000 clones, nearly 90% occurring once. V gave up 6 bases and J gave up 5 bases, with 4 bases separating them. This CDR3 has 11 amino acids. What was sequenced was peripheral blood. The rearrangement links TRBV12-3 or TRBV12-4 to TRBJ2-2; no firm D call. This clonotype was sampled from a woman aged 35 to 49 who had recovered from COVID-19. DNA for the CDR3: TGTGCCAGCAGAATAACCGGGGAGCTGTTTTTT. It is translated as CASRITGELFF.